The rows below give T cell receptor beta chains drawn from one sample of a study of shared clonotypes between healthy human individuals. Produced via immunoSEQ multiplex PCR; TCRdb's table is partial and in-frame only. Altogether around 1.5 million clones are present, 95% to 99% being singletons, with the ten largest covering roughly 0.45%. Sequenced input: naive CD4+ T cells sorted from blood. The receptors originated from a man aged 30-40 years in good health. CDR3s include the opening cysteine and the closing phenylalanine or tryptophan. Fields, in order: CDR3 DNA, CDR3 protein, clone size, D gene, V gene, J gene. A D gene is named only where the DNA matches it firmly. Expanded clones get a size class; other rows say once, few or many, or leave the size out.

TGTGCCATCAGTGAGGGGTGGGAGGGGTATCAGCCCCAGCATTTT	CAISEGWEGYQPQHF	.	.	TRBV10-3	TRBJ1-5
TGTGCCAGCAGCTTAGAAGGGCGGTCGGGTAATGAAAAACTGTTTTTT	CASSLEGRSGNEKLFF	.	.	TRBV7-9	TRBJ1-4
TGCGCCAGCAGTTCTTTACAGGGTCCTAATGAAAAACTGTTTTTT	CASSSLQGPNEKLFF	once	.	TRBV5-1	TRBJ1-4
TGTGCCAGCAGGCAGACTAGCGGGAGTGACACAGATACGCAGTATTTT	CASRQTSGSDTDTQYF	.	TRBD2	TRBV6-6	TRBJ2-3
TGTGCCAGTAATCTTGGAGGTGGAAACACCATATATTTT	CASNLGGGNTIYF	.	.	TRBV19	TRBJ1-3
TGTGCCAGCAGTCAAACAGGGGGAATCACTGAAGCTTTCTTT	CASSQTGGITEAFF	once	TRBD1	TRBV6-5	TRBJ1-1
TGCGCCTCCCAGAGGGGGGCTAGCGGGTACCAAGAGACCCAGTACTTC	CASQRGASGYQETQYF	.	TRBD2	TRBV5-1	TRBJ2-5
TGTGCCAGCAGTTCGACTACTTTGGTCAGGGTAAACACTGAAGCTTTCTTT	CASSSTTLVRVNTEAFF	.	.	TRBV27	TRBJ1-1
TGTGCCAGCAGCGTGGGGGACCGTAATCCCTCCGAGCAGTACTTC	CASSVGDRNPSEQYF	.	.	TRBV9	TRBJ2-7
TGTGCCTGGAGTCCCCCCACTAGCGGGAGTGTCGAGCAGTACTTC	CAWSPPTSGSVEQYF	.	TRBD2	TRBV30	TRBJ2-7
TGTGCCAGCAGCATCCCGGGGGCCTCCTACAATGAGCAGTTCTTC	CASSIPGASYNEQFF	.	.	TRBV21-1	TRBJ2-1
TGTGCCAGCAGTGTAGACAGCCTGAATCAGCCCCAGCATTTT	CASSVDSLNQPQHF	.	.	TRBV2	TRBJ1-5
TGTGCCAGCAGTCCCCGCAGCTGGGACTACAATGAGCAGTTCTTC	CASSPRSWDYNEQFF	once	.	TRBV27	TRBJ2-1
TGTGCCAGCAGCTTGAGCGAGACCCGGCAGTACTTC	CASSLSETRQYF	.	.	TRBV5-8	TRBJ2-7
TGTGCTAGCAGCTTAGCGCTCGACAGAGAGGTTCGGTATTTT	CASSLALDREVRYF	.	.	TRBV7-7	TRBJ2-3
TGTGCCAGCTCACCAGGGACAGGTTACGAGCAGTACTTC	CASSPGTGYEQYF	.	TRBD1	TRBV18	TRBJ2-7
TGTGCCAGCAGTCCGTTCCCCGACAGGGGCAGAGCCTACGAGCAGTACTTC	CASSPFPDRGRAYEQYF	.	TRBD1	TRBV25-1	TRBJ2-7
TGTGCCAGCTCACCACCAACGGGAGTAGATACGCAGTATTTT	CASSPPTGVDTQYF	.	.	TRBV18	TRBJ2-3
TGTGCCAGCAGCTTAGCGGGAGGTAGCACAGATACGCAGTATTTT	CASSLAGGSTDTQYF	.	TRBD2	TRBV27	TRBJ2-3
TGTGCCAGCAGCGTCCGGGGGACAGGGACGGAAAATGAGCAGTTCTTC	CASSVRGTGTENEQFF	.	TRBD1	TRBV9	TRBJ2-1
TGCGCCAGCAGCCAAGGAGGGACAAACTATAGGGAGCAGTACTTC	CASSQGGTNYREQYF	.	.	TRBV4-1	TRBJ2-7
TGTGCCATCAGTGAACACGGACAGGGCCCAGACTATGGCTACACCTTC	CAISEHGQGPDYGYTF	.	TRBD1	TRBV10-3	TRBJ1-2
TGTGCCAGCAGCCGTGGACAGTCCTACGAGCAGTACTTC	CASSRGQSYEQYF	.	.	TRBV11-2	TRBJ2-7
TGTGCCAGCAGCCGGGCAACTAGCGGTCTAGACAATGAGCAGTTCTTC	CASSRATSGLDNEQFF	.	TRBD2	TRBV7-9	TRBJ2-1
TGTGCCAGCAGCCGACAGGGGGCTGGTGGCACCGGGGAGCTGTTTTTT	CASSRQGAGGTGELFF	.	TRBD1	TRBV6-4	TRBJ2-2
TGTGCCAGCTCACCACCCGCCAAGACCTACGAGCAGTACTTC	CASSPPAKTYEQYF	once	.	TRBV18	TRBJ2-7
TGTGCCAGCAGCTTTAGCGGGGGAATCTACAATGAGCAGTTCTTC	CASSFSGGIYNEQFF	.	TRBD2	TRBV7-2	TRBJ2-1
TGTGCCAGCCGGACACAAAATATCTATAACAATGAGCAGTTCTTC	CASRTQNIYNNEQFF	.	.	TRBV6-5	TRBJ2-1
TGTGCCAGCAGCTCCGGCTTGGGACGTCTTGGCTACACCTTC	CASSSGLGRLGYTF	.	.	TRBV7-9	TRBJ1-2
TGTGCCAGCAGTTTGGAACGGGGGGCCCACAATGAGCAGTTCTTC	CASSLERGAHNEQFF	.	.	TRBV27	TRBJ2-1
TGCGCCAGCAGCTCAGGGACCGAGAATCAGCCCCAGCATTTT	CASSSGTENQPQHF	once	.	TRBV5-1	TRBJ1-5
TGTGCCAGTAGTGTGGAGGCCTACAATGAGCAGTTCTTC	CASSVEAYNEQFF	.	.	TRBV19	TRBJ2-1
TGTGCCAGCAGCTTAGAAGCGGGAACTGAAGCTTTCTTT	CASSLEAGTEAFF	.	.	TRBV7-9	TRBJ1-1
TGTGCCAGCAGTCCCACCGGGACTAGCGGGGGAGAGACCCAGTACTTC	CASSPTGTSGGETQYF	.	TRBD2	TRBV28	TRBJ2-5
TGCGCCAGCAGCCAAGAAAGAATTAGCACAGATACGCAGTATTTT	CASSQERISTDTQYF	.	.	TRBV4-3	TRBJ2-3
TGTGCCTGGAATCAGGGTCTGGTTTTCGAGACCCAGTACTTC	CAWNQGLVFETQYF	.	.	TRBV30	TRBJ2-5
TGTGCCAGTAGTCGGCCTACTTCTCGCGAGCAGTACTTC	CASSRPTSREQYF	.	.	TRBV19	TRBJ2-7
TGCGCCAGCAGCATAAACCGGGACAGCTATGGCTACACCTTC	CASSINRDSYGYTF	.	TRBD1	TRBV5-1	TRBJ1-2
TGTGCCAGCAGCCCTCAGAACTCCTACGAGCAGTACTTC	CASSPQNSYEQYF	.	.	TRBV7-2	TRBJ2-7
TGCAGTGTTAGACAGGGGGAGACCCAGTACTTC	CSVRQGETQYF	.	TRBD1	TRBV20-1	TRBJ2-5
TGTGCCAGCAGTTTGTGGGACAAGACCTACGAGCAGTACTTC	CASSLWDKTYEQYF	.	.	TRBV28	TRBJ2-7
TGTGCCAGCAGTTTGGATCCCGCCCGAATAGAGCAGTACTTC	CASSLDPARIEQYF	.	.	TRBV28	TRBJ2-7
TGTGCCAGCAGCTCTAGCGGGCTGTACGAGCAGTACTTC	CASSSSGLYEQYF	.	TRBD2	TRBV11-2	TRBJ2-7